This T cell receptor (beta chain) was captured in a study of blood T cell repertoires in COVID-19. Assay used: immunoSEQ multiplex PCR; TCRdb lists only in-frame clones, some missing. This table has 150,000 to 200,000 clones, roughly 85% appearing once. V dropped 5 bases and J dropped 6 bases, with 14 bases sitting between them. This CDR3 contains 13 residues. Germline CDR1 is KGHSH and CDR2 is LQKENI. This TCR was sampled from a man between 60 and 70 years old with acute or convalescent COVID-19. Sequencing input: peripheral blood. The V gene is TRBV18, the J gene TRBJ2-7, with D possibly TRBD1 on 5 matching bases. The CDR3 coding sequence is TGTGCCAGCTCAACTTCTGACAGATCCGAGCAGTACTTC. Translating it yields CASSTSDRSEQYF.